This TCR beta chain was sequenced during a study of T cell responses to AZD1222 COVID-19 vaccine. In germline, CDR1 is SEHNR, CDR2 FQNEAQ (reference sequence). V shed 10 bases and J 8 bases; nucleotides not matched to a gene: 13. This CDR3 is built from 13 residues. Whole-study findings and limits: Donors were mostly white British, more females; clonal diversity possibly underestimated.

The data were produced by immunoSEQ multiplex PCR, yet TCRdb's version contains in-frame clones alone and is incomplete. The sample consists of 150,000 to 200,000 clones, under 95% of them appearing once. Concerning this clone itself: Its specificity is unknown.

This sequence originates from an adult who received the AZD1222 COVID-19 vaccine. The chain links TRBV7-9 to TRBJ1-2; TRBD1 agrees at 7 bases. Sequences were derived from peripheral blood, sampled 28 days after the second AZD1222 dose. CDR3 loop: CAMTTDRARGYTF. The CDR3 DNA is TGTGCCATGACGACAGACAGGGCTCGAGGCTACACCTTC.